This is a list of T cell receptor beta chains from one sample in a study of blood T cell repertoires in COVID-19. The assay was immunoSEQ multiplex PCR, and TCRdb's table has in-frame clones only and misses some. The sample includes approximately 230,000 clones, 80% to 90% of them seen just once. Sequencing was performed on peripheral blood. The receptors derive from a man of 80 years or more with acute or convalescent COVID-19. Both conserved end residues are part of each CDR3. The D gene is left open where the match is weak. Expanded clones get a size class; other rows say once, few or many, or leave the size out.

CDR3 DNA: TGTGCCAGCTCACAGGGGACAGGGCGCGAGCAGTACTTC; CDR3 protein: CASSQGTGREQYF; V gene: TRBV18; J gene: TRBJ2-7; clone size: -; D gene: TRBD1
CDR3 DNA: TGTGCCAGCAGAGGCCTAGCGGCGGCGTCCTACAATGAGCAGTTCTTC; CDR3 protein: CASRGLAAASYNEQFF; V gene: TRBV28; J gene: TRBJ2-1; clone size: once; D gene: TRBD2
CDR3 DNA: TGTGCCAGCAGTTACCCCCCAGGGGGCGCATCTGGCTACACCTTC; CDR3 protein: CASSYPPGGASGYTF; V gene: TRBV6-6; J gene: TRBJ1-2; clone size: once; D gene: TRBD1
CDR3 DNA: TGTGCCAGCAGTGTCCGGGACAGGGGGTTTGGAAACACCATATATTTT; CDR3 protein: CASSVRDRGFGNTIYF; V gene: TRBV6-1; J gene: TRBJ1-3; clone size: -; D gene: TRBD1
CDR3 DNA: TGTGCCACCACACAGGGTCGCGGCACTGAAGCTTTCTTT; CDR3 protein: CATTQGRGTEAFF; V gene: TRBV2; J gene: TRBJ1-1; clone size: -; D gene: -
CDR3 DNA: TGTGCCTGGCGTAAGACCGGGACAGAGAACTATGGCTACACCTTC; CDR3 protein: CAWRKTGTENYGYTF; V gene: TRBV30; J gene: TRBJ1-2; clone size: -; D gene: TRBD1
CDR3 DNA: TGCGCCAGCAGCACAACAGGGGACCGCACAGATACGCAGTATTTT; CDR3 protein: CASSTTGDRTDTQYF; V gene: TRBV5-1; J gene: TRBJ2-3; clone size: -; D gene: TRBD1
CDR3 DNA: TGTGCCAGCAGTGAAGGTGCCACATATCAGCCCCAGCATTTT; CDR3 protein: CASSEGATYQPQHF; V gene: TRBV6-1; J gene: TRBJ1-5; clone size: -; D gene: -
CDR3 DNA: TGTGCCAGCAGTCCCTCCGGGACAGGCTCCCCTGAGACCCAGTACTTC; CDR3 protein: CASSPSGTGSPETQYF; V gene: TRBV27; J gene: TRBJ2-5; clone size: -; D gene: TRBD1
CDR3 DNA: TGCGCCAGCAGCTTCCAAATCGGGAATGAGCAGTTCTTC; CDR3 protein: CASSFQIGNEQFF; V gene: TRBV5-1; J gene: TRBJ2-1; clone size: -; D gene: -
CDR3 DNA: TGTGCCAGCAGTAGGGACCTAGCGGGTGGCAGCACCGGGGAGCTGTTTTTT; CDR3 protein: CASSRDLAGGSTGELFF; V gene: TRBV2; J gene: TRBJ2-2; clone size: -; D gene: TRBD2
CDR3 DNA: TGTGCCTGGTCGGTGAGGGCTGACTACGAGCAGTACTTC; CDR3 protein: CAWSVRADYEQYF; V gene: TRBV30; J gene: TRBJ2-7; clone size: -; D gene: -
CDR3 DNA: TGTGCCAGTAGCTCCCCGCGGGCTAGCACAGATACGCAGTATTTT; CDR3 protein: CASSSPRASTDTQYF; V gene: TRBV19; J gene: TRBJ2-3; clone size: once; D gene: -
CDR3 DNA: TGTGCCAGTAGTTCCCGACAGGGACATCAGCCCCAGCATTTT; CDR3 protein: CASSSRQGHQPQHF; V gene: TRBV19; J gene: TRBJ1-5; clone size: -; D gene: TRBD1
CDR3 DNA: TGTGCCAGCAGCCCCGGGACACTTCGCACAGATACGCAGTATTTT; CDR3 protein: CASSPGTLRTDTQYF; V gene: TRBV27; J gene: TRBJ2-3; clone size: -; D gene: -
CDR3 DNA: TGTGCCAGCAGCTTAGGGGGGACAGGGGTAGAGACTGAAGCTTTCTTT; CDR3 protein: CASSLGGTGVETEAFF; V gene: TRBV7-8; J gene: TRBJ1-1; clone size: -; D gene: TRBD1
CDR3 DNA: TGTGCCACCGAGGACAGCATTAAGCAAGAGACCCAGTACTTC; CDR3 protein: CATEDSIKQETQYF; V gene: TRBV24-1; J gene: TRBJ2-5; clone size: -; D gene: -
CDR3 DNA: TGCGCCAGCAGCGCCTGGGAGCGGTTCGAGCAGTTCTTC; CDR3 protein: CASSAWERFEQFF; V gene: TRBV5-1; J gene: TRBJ2-1; clone size: -; D gene: -
CDR3 DNA: TGTGCCAGCAGCCCGGGACAGCTGAACACTGAAGCTTTCTTT; CDR3 protein: CASSPGQLNTEAFF; V gene: TRBV14; J gene: TRBJ1-1; clone size: -; D gene: TRBD1
CDR3 DNA: TGCGCCAGCAGCTTGATAGCGGGGGGCCGCACAGATACGCAGTATTTT; CDR3 protein: CASSLIAGGRTDTQYF; V gene: TRBV5-1; J gene: TRBJ2-3; clone size: -; D gene: TRBD2
CDR3 DNA: TGTGCCAGCAGTCGACAGGGATCCGAATACGAGCAGTACTTC; CDR3 protein: CASSRQGSEYEQYF; V gene: TRBV27; J gene: TRBJ2-7; clone size: -; D gene: TRBD1
CDR3 DNA: TGTGCCAGCAGCGTAGAAACTAGCGGCTACGAGCAGTACTTC; CDR3 protein: CASSVETSGYEQYF; V gene: TRBV9; J gene: TRBJ2-7; clone size: -; D gene: TRBD2
CDR3 DNA: TGTGCCAGCAGCTTATATTCCGGGAGCTCCTATAATTCACCCCTCCACTTT; CDR3 protein: CASSLYSGSSYNSPLHF; V gene: TRBV7-9; J gene: TRBJ1-6; clone size: once; D gene: -
CDR3 DNA: TGTGCCAGCAGCGTGGGGGGGAAGGGGTCACCCCTCCACTTT; CDR3 protein: CASSVGGKGSPLHF; V gene: TRBV6-5; J gene: TRBJ1-6; clone size: once; D gene: -
CDR3 DNA: TGTGCCAGCAGCGTAGGTGTTAACTCTGGAAACACCATATATTTT; CDR3 protein: CASSVGVNSGNTIYF; V gene: TRBV9; J gene: TRBJ1-3; clone size: few; D gene: -
CDR3 DNA: TGTGCCAGCAGCCGTAGCGGGGGCCGGGGCGGGGAGCTGTTTTTT; CDR3 protein: CASSRSGGRGGELFF; V gene: TRBV6-6; J gene: TRBJ2-2; clone size: -; D gene: TRBD2
CDR3 DNA: TGTGCCAGCAGCTTGACTAGCGGCACAGATACGCAGTATTTT; CDR3 protein: CASSLTSGTDTQYF; V gene: TRBV3-1/TRBV3-2; J gene: TRBJ2-3; clone size: -; D gene: TRBD2
CDR3 DNA: TGTGCCAGCAGCGTAGACGGGGGGACCTACAATGAGCAGTTCTTC; CDR3 protein: CASSVDGGTYNEQFF; V gene: TRBV9; J gene: TRBJ2-1; clone size: -; D gene: TRBD2
CDR3 DNA: TGTGCCAGCAGTGTTCGGTGGCAGGGGAACGAGCAGTACTTC; CDR3 protein: CASSVRWQGNEQYF; V gene: TRBV2; J gene: TRBJ2-7; clone size: -; D gene: -
CDR3 DNA: TGTGCCAGCAGCTTAAGGGGACACCCGGACACCGGGGAGCTGTTTTTT; CDR3 protein: CASSLRGHPDTGELFF; V gene: TRBV7-6; J gene: TRBJ2-2; clone size: -; D gene: -
CDR3 DNA: TGTGCCAGCAGCCAAGTTAACCGGTCGGCCCAGCGGGCCTACAATGAGCAGTTCTTC; CDR3 protein: CASSQVNRSAQRAYNEQFF; V gene: TRBV3-1/TRBV3-2; J gene: TRBJ2-1; clone size: -; D gene: -
CDR3 DNA: TGTGCCAGCAGCAAAGAGGCTTGTAGCTTCGATGAGCAGTTCTTC; CDR3 protein: CASSKEACSFDEQFF; V gene: TRBV21-1; J gene: TRBJ2-1; clone size: -; D gene: -
CDR3 DNA: TGTGCCAGCAGCTTCAAGGGGGCAGTGAACACTGAAGCTTTCTTT; CDR3 protein: CASSFKGAVNTEAFF; V gene: TRBV5-4; J gene: TRBJ1-1; clone size: few; D gene: TRBD1
CDR3 DNA: TGTGCCAGCAGCTTTATGGGGGCCGGCACCGGGGAGCTGTTTTTT; CDR3 protein: CASSFMGAGTGELFF; V gene: TRBV6-2/TRBV6-3; J gene: TRBJ2-2; clone size: -; D gene: -
CDR3 DNA: TGCAGTGCTCTAGCAGATACGCAGTATTTT; CDR3 protein: CSALADTQYF; V gene: TRBV20-1; J gene: TRBJ2-3; clone size: once; D gene: -
CDR3 DNA: TGTGCCAGCAGCAAAAATTCAGGGGGCGGTTTCACAGATACGCAGTATTTT; CDR3 protein: CASSKNSGGGFTDTQYF; V gene: TRBV21-1; J gene: TRBJ2-3; clone size: -; D gene: -
CDR3 DNA: TGTGCCAGCAGCTTGGTAGCGGGAGTCGTCTCTGGGGCCAACGTCCTGACTTTC; CDR3 protein: CASSLVAGVVSGANVLTF; V gene: TRBV7-2; J gene: TRBJ2-6; clone size: -; D gene: TRBD2
CDR3 DNA: TGCAGCGTCGGGACAGGCAATAGCAATCAGCCCCAGCATTTT; CDR3 protein: CSVGTGNSNQPQHF; V gene: TRBV29-1; J gene: TRBJ1-5; clone size: -; D gene: TRBD1
CDR3 DNA: TGCGCCAGCAGCTTAAGTATCTCAAAACTCTACGAGCAGTACTTC; CDR3 protein: CASSLSISKLYEQYF; V gene: TRBV5-1; J gene: TRBJ2-7; clone size: -; D gene: -
CDR3 DNA: TGTGCCAGCAGTCGGACAGGGGGACGCAATCAGCCCCAGCATTTT; CDR3 protein: CASSRTGGRNQPQHF; V gene: TRBV6-5; J gene: TRBJ1-5; clone size: -; D gene: TRBD1
CDR3 DNA: TGTGCCAGCAGCTTAGTCGGCGGACTTGATACGCAGTATTTT; CDR3 protein: CASSLVGGLDTQYF; V gene: TRBV7-8; J gene: TRBJ2-3; clone size: once; D gene: -
CDR3 DNA: TGTGCCAGCAGCGGGACAAGTGAAAAACTGTTTTTT; CDR3 protein: CASSGTSEKLFF; V gene: TRBV5-5; J gene: TRBJ1-4; clone size: -; D gene: -
CDR3 DNA: TGCGCCAGCACGAAGACAGGGGGTGGGTCGTTCGCTGAAGCTTTCTTT; CDR3 protein: CASTKTGGGSFAEAFF; V gene: TRBV5-1; J gene: TRBJ1-1; clone size: few; D gene: TRBD1
CDR3 DNA: TGCGCCAGCATCGCGGGGGGGCCGGGAGAGACCCAGTACTTC; CDR3 protein: CASIAGGPGETQYF; V gene: TRBV5-1; J gene: TRBJ2-5; clone size: -; D gene: TRBD2
CDR3 DNA: TGTGCCAGCAGCCCCCGGACAGGGTTGAGCACCGGGGAGCTGTTTTTT; CDR3 protein: CASSPRTGLSTGELFF; V gene: TRBV5-5; J gene: TRBJ2-2; clone size: -; D gene: TRBD1
CDR3 DNA: TGTGCCAGCAGTGAACCCGGGACAGGGACCGAAGAAGCTTTCTTT; CDR3 protein: CASSEPGTGTEEAFF; V gene: TRBV2; J gene: TRBJ1-1; clone size: once; D gene: TRBD1
CDR3 DNA: TGTGCCATCAGTATCTCCGGGACAGGGAACACCGGGGAGCTGTTTTTT; CDR3 protein: CAISISGTGNTGELFF; V gene: TRBV10-3; J gene: TRBJ2-2; clone size: -; D gene: TRBD1
CDR3 DNA: TGTGCCAGCAGTGTAGGGAGGCGCCCCTACAATGAGCAGTTCTTC; CDR3 protein: CASSVGRRPYNEQFF; V gene: TRBV6-2/TRBV6-3; J gene: TRBJ2-1; clone size: -; D gene: -
CDR3 DNA: TGTGCCAGCAGTTTAGCGGGGGGGCCTTATGATACGCAGTATTTT; CDR3 protein: CASSLAGGPYDTQYF; V gene: TRBV27; J gene: TRBJ2-3; clone size: -; D gene: TRBD2
CDR3 DNA: TGTGCCAGCAAGTACGGGACTGATCTATGGGGCTACACCTTC; CDR3 protein: CASKYGTDLWGYTF; V gene: TRBV6-6; J gene: TRBJ1-2; clone size: -; D gene: -
CDR3 DNA: TGTGCCAGCAGCTTAGTGCAGGGGCCCCCAGATACGCAGTATTTT; CDR3 protein: CASSLVQGPPDTQYF; V gene: TRBV11-2; J gene: TRBJ2-3; clone size: -; D gene: -
CDR3 DNA: TGTGCCAGCAGTAACGGGGACAGGGGGGGGAACACTGAAGCTTTCTTT; CDR3 protein: CASSNGDRGGNTEAFF; V gene: TRBV28; J gene: TRBJ1-1; clone size: once; D gene: TRBD1
CDR3 DNA: TGTGCCAGCAGTTTAATGGGGCCCAAGAGTCAGCCCCAGCATTTT; CDR3 protein: CASSLMGPKSQPQHF; V gene: TRBV28; J gene: TRBJ1-5; clone size: -; D gene: -